Presented here are 12 T cell receptor beta chains from one specimen sequenced in a study of T cell responses to AZD1222 COVID-19 vaccine. Using immunoSEQ multiplex PCR, the repertoire was profiled, and TCRdb retains in-frame clones only, with some absent. The sample consists of over 55,000 clones, about three quarters of them appearing once. The sample was peripheral blood, taken 28 days after the second AZD1222 dose. These receptor sequences come from an adult who received the AZD1222 COVID-19 vaccine.

CDR3 coding DNA: TGTGCCAGCAGAGCCCACGGGGGTCGGACAGATACGCAGTATTTT. As protein: CASRAHGGRTDTQYF. The V and J genes are TRBV14 and TRBJ2-3; D might be TRBD2 (6 bases). From germline, CDR1 is SGHDN and CDR2 FVKESK. This CDR3 contains 15 residues. Deletions cut 6 bases from V and 3 bases from J, with 16 bases between.

This chain links TRBV9 with TRBJ1-1, with D perhaps matching TRBD1 (6 bases). The CDR3 loop spans 15 amino acids. V lost 0 bases and J lost 4, with 13 bases in between. CDR1 SGDLS and CDR2 YYNGEE come from the germline V gene. CDR3 sequence: CASSVVRRGGTEAFF. The CDR3 nucleotides read TGTGCCAGCAGCGTAGTTCGCAGAGGGGGCACTGAAGCTTTCTTT.

The chain carries TRBV5-7 and TRBJ2-3, with D uncertain. TRBV5-7 is annotated as an ORF whose role is uncertain. The germline V and J ends were trimmed by 2 bases and 5 bases, with 12 bases remaining between them. The CDR3 has 14 residues. Here the CDR3 DNA reads TGTGCCAGCAGCTTTAGTGGTCCTAAAGATACGCAGTATTTT. Residues: CASSFSGPKDTQYF.

The chain carries TRBV27 and TRBJ2-3; 11 nucleotides match TRBD2. The CDR3 has 17 residues. Germline-derived CDR1 and CDR2 are MNHEY and SMNVEV (reference sequence). With V trimmed by 5 bases and J by 2 bases, 9 bases remained unmatched. This CDR3 reads CASSTFLAGGFTDTQYF. For the CDR3, the DNA is TGTGCCAGCAGTACCTTTCTAGCGGGGGGATTCACAGATACGCAGTATTTT.

This clone has a handful of counts. The chain employs TRBV7-6 and TRBJ2-2; 9 bases line up with TRBD1. The CDR3 loop spans 17 amino acids. The germline CDR1 and CDR2 sequences are SGHVS and FNYEAQ. V lost 6 bases and J lost 5; bases outside the gene matches: 13. The CDR3 bases are TGTGCCAGCAGTCCTGGGACAGGGCGTATCCTGACCGGGGAGCTGTTTTTT. It encodes CASSPGTGRILTGELFF.

V usage is TRBV28 and J usage is TRBJ1-1, with D perhaps matching TRBD1 (6 bases). The CDR3 has 17 residues. The germline V and J ends were trimmed by 3 bases and 10 bases, with 27 bases remaining between them. The germline V gene encodes CDR1 MDHEN and CDR2 SYDVKM. In DNA, the CDR3 is TGTGCCAGCAGTTTCATCTCGAGGGGATACAGGGAGCGCGGAGCTTTCTTT. It encodes CASSFISRGYRERGAFF. Using reference TRBV28 and TRBJ1-1 for the parts outside the CDR3, the full variable domain is DVKVTQSSRYLVKRTGEKVFLECVQDMDHENMFWYRQDPGLGLRLIYFSYDVKMKEKGDIPEGYSVSREKKERFSLILESASTNQTSMYLCASSFISRGYRERGAFFGQGTRLTVV.

The J gene is TRBJ1-6, the V gene TRBV2; 8 nucleotides match TRBD1. This CDR3 comprises 14 residues. Per germline, CDR1 SNHLY and CDR2 FYNNEI. J lost 14 bases, V lost 5 bases, and 11 bases had no gene match. The CDR3 sequence is CASSSPGGATALHF. CDR3 sequence (DNA): TGTGCCAGCAGTTCTCCAGGGGGCGCGACGGCCCTCCACTTT.

This clone was observed a handful of times. The rearrangement joins TRBV6-5 to TRBJ2-2; maybe TRBD1 (6 bases). CDR1 MNHEY and CDR2 SVGAGI come from the germline V gene. Trimming stripped 4 bases from V and 6 bases from J, with 12 bases between. The CDR3 is 14 amino acids. CDR3 nucleotide sequence: TGTGCCAGCAGTTTGAGCAGGGGAGCCGGGGAGCTGTTTTTT. This codes for CASSLSRGAGELFF.

This clone showed up just once. The V call is TRBV6-6, the J call TRBJ1-1; 11 bases match TRBD1. Per germline, CDR1 MNHNY and CDR2 SVGAGI (reference sequence). Unmatched junction bases numbered 7, after V lost 8 bases and J lost 2 bases. The CDR3 is 15 residues long. The CDR3 is CASGGDRGANTEAFF. CDR3 bases: TGTGCCAGCGGTGGGGACAGGGGGGCCAACACTGAAGCTTTCTTT.

This chain connects TRBV27 to TRBJ1-6, with D possibly matching TRBD1 (6 bases). Trimming took 5 bases from V and 3 from J, leaving 11 bases between them. CDR1 and CDR2 from the germline V gene are MNHEY and SMNVEV (reference sequence). CDR3 length: 15 amino acids. The CDR3 is CASSTRGVYNSPLHF. The CDR3 coding sequence is TGTGCCAGCAGTACAAGGGGGGTCTATAATTCACCCCTCCACTTT.

The count of this clone is one. V is TRBV6-1 and J is TRBJ2-1; TRBD1 aligns across 10 bases. The CDR3 spans 15 residues. J was trimmed by 5 bases and V by 2 bases; bases with no gene match: 3. The germline V gene encodes CDR1 MNHNS and CDR2 SASEGT. In DNA, the CDR3 is TGTGCCAGCAGTGAACCGGACAGGGGGAACAATGAGCAGTTCTTC. Translating gives CASSEPDRGNNEQFF.

This clone was counted once. V usage is TRBV3-1 (or the pseudogene TRBV3-2) and J usage is TRBJ2-5; no clear D. Germline CDR1 LGHDT, CDR2 YNNKEL (reference sequence). CDR3 length: 14 amino acids. With 1 base removed from V and 7 bases from J, the gap between germline ends came to 13 bases. CDR3 sequence: CASSQVLYGVTQYF. In nucleotides, the CDR3 is TGTGCCAGCAGCCAAGTCTTATATGGGGTGACCCAGTACTTC.